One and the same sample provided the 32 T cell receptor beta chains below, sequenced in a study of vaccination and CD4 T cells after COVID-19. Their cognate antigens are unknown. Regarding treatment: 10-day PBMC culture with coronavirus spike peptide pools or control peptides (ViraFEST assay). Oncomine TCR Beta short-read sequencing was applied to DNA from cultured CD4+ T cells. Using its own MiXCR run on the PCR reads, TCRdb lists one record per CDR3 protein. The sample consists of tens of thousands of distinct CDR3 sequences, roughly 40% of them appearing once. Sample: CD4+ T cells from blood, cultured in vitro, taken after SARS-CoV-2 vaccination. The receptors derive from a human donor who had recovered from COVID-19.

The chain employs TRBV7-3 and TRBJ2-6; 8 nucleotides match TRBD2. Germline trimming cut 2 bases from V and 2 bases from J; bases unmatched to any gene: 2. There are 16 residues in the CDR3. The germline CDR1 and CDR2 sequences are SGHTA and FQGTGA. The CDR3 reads CASSLGGLAGANVLTF. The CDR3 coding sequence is TGTGCCAGCAGCTTAGGGGGACTAGCTGGGGCCAACGTCCTGACTTTC.

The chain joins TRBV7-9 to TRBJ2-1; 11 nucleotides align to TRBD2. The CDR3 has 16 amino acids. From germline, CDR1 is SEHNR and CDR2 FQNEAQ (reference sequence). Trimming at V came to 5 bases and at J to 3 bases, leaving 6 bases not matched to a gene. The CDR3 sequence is CASSVGTSGDYNEQFF. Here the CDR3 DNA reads TGTGCCAGCAGCGTAGGGACTAGCGGTGACTACAATGAGCAGTTCTTC.

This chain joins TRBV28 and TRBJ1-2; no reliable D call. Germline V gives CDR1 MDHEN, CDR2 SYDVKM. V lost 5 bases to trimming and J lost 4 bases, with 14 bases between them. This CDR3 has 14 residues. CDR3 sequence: CASSTVGTLYGYTF. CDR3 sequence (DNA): TGTGCCAGCAGTACCGTCGGCACCCTCTATGGCTACACCTTC.

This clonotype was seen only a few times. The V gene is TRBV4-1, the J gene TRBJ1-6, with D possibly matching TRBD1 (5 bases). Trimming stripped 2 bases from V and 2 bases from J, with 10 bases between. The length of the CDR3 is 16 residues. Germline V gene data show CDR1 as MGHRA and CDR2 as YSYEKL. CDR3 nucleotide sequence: TGCGCCAGCAGCCAATCCCCAGGGACCTATAATTCACCCCTCCACTTT. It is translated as CASSQSPGTYNSPLHF.

CDR3 sequence: CASSYSTQGRGGNYGYTF. The CDR3 nucleotides read TGTGCCAGCAGTTACTCGACTCAGGGGCGGGGAGGGAACTATGGCTACACCTTC. V gene TRBV6-5 combines with J gene TRBJ1-2, with D tentatively TRBD1 (6 bases). Germline loops: CDR1 MNHEY, CDR2 SVGAGI. The CDR3 runs 18 residues. Deletions cut 0 bases from V and 2 bases from J, with 19 bases between.

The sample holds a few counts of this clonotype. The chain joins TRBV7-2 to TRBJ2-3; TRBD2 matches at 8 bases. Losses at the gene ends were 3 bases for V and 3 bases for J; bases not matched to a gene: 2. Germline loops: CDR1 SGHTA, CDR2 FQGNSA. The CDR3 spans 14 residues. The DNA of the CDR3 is TGTGCCAGCAGCTTCCGACTAGCGACAGATACGCAGTATTTT. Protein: CASSFRLATDTQYF.

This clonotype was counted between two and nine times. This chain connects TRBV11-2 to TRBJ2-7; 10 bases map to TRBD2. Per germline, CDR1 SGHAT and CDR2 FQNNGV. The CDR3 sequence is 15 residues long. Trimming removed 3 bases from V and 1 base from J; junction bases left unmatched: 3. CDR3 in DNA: TGTGCCAGCAGCTTTCTAGCGGGAGAGTCCTACGAGCAGTACTTC. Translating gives CASSFLAGESYEQYF.

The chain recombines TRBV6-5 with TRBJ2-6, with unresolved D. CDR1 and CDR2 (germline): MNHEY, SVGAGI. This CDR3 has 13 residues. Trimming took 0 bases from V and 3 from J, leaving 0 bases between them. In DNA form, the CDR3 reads TGTGCCAGCAGTTACTCTGGGGCCAACGTCCTGACTTTC. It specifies CASSYSGANVLTF.

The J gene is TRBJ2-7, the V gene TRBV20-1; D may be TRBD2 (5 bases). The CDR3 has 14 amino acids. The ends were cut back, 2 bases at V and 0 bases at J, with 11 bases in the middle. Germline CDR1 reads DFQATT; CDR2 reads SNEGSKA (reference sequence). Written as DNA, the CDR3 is TGCAGTGCTAGACCCGACGGGAACTCCTACGAGCAGTACTTC. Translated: CSARPDGNSYEQYF.

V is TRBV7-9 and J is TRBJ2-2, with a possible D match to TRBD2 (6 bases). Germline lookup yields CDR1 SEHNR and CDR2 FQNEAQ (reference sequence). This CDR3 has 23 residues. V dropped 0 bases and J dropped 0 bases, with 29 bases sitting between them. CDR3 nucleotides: TGTGCCAGCAGCTTAGCCTGGTGGGTTCCGGCGGGGAAACCAGAGACGAACACCGGGGAGCTGTTTTTT. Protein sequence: CASSLAWWVPAGKPETNTGELFF.

CDR3 residues: CATSDLGDSSDTQYF. The CDR3 bases are TGTGCCACCAGTGATTTGGGGGACAGTTCGGATACGCAGTATTTT. The chain joins TRBV24-1 to TRBJ2-3, with 7 bases matching TRBD1. With V trimmed by 0 bases and J by 6 bases, 5 bases remained unmatched. Germline V gene sequence: CDR1 KGHDR, CDR2 SFDVKD. The CDR3 runs to 15 residues.

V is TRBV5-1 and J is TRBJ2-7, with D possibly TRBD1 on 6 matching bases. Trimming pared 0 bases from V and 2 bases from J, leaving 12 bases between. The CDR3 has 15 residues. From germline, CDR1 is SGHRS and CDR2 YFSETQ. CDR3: CASSLVTGETYEQYF. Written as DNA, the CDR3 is TGCGCCAGCAGCTTGGTGACAGGCGAAACCTACGAGCAGTACTTC. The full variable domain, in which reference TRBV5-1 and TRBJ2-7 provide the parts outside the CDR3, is KAGVTQTPRYLIKTRGQQVTLSCSPISGHRSVSWYQQTPGQGLQFLFEYFSETQRNKGNFPGRFSGRQFSNSRSEMNVSTLELGDSALYLCASSLVTGETYEQYFGPGTRLTVT.

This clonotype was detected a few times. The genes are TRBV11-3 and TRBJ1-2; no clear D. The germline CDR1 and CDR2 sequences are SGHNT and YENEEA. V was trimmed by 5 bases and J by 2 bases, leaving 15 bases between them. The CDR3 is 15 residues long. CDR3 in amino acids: CASSPGSVGNYGYTF. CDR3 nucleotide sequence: TGTGCCAGCAGCCCCGGATCTGTGGGGAACTATGGCTACACCTTC.

CDR3 sequence (DNA): TGTGCCAGCAGCTTAGGTCAAGAGGAGACCCAGTACTTC. Its translation: CASSLGQEETQYF. The chain uses TRBV11-2 and TRBJ2-5, with D uncertain. V lost 1 base to trimming and J lost 5 bases, with 8 bases between them. Germline V CDR1 and CDR2: SGHAT, FQNNGV. The CDR3 spans 13 residues. The variable domain in full, completed from reference TRBV11-2 and TRBJ2-5, reads EAGVAQSPRYKIIEKRQSVAFWCNPISGHATLYWYQQILGQGPKLLIQFQNNGVVDDSQLPKDRFSAERLKGVDSTLKIQPAKLEDSAVYLCASSLGQEETQYFGPGTRLLVL.

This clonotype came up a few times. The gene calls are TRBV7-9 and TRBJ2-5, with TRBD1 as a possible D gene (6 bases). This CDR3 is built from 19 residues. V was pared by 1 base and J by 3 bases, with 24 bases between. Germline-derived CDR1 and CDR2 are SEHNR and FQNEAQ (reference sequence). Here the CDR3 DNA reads TGTGCCAGCAGCTTAGTAGGCCTTAGCTCCGGGACACGTGAAGAGACCCAGTACTTC. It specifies CASSLVGLSSGTREETQYF. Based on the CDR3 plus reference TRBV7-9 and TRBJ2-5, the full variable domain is DTGVSQNPRHKITKRGQNVTFRCDPISEHNRLYWYRQTLGQGPEFLTYFQNEAQLEKSRLLSDRFSAERPKGSFSTLEIQRTEQGDSAMYLCASSLVGLSSGTREETQYFGPGTRLLVL.

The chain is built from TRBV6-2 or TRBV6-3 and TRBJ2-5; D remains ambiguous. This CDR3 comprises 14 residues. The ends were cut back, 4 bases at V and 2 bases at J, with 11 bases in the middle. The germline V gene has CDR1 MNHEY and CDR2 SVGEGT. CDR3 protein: CASSSLDWQETQYF. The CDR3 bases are TGTGCCAGCAGTTCTCTCGACTGGCAAGAGACCCAGTACTTC.

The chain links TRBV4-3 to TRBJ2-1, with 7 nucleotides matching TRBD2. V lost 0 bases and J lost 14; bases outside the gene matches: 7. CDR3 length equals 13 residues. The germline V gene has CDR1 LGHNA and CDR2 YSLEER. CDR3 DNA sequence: TGCGCCAGCAGCCAAGAAGGTTCGAGCGGGAAGTTCTTC. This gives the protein CASSQEGSSGKFF.

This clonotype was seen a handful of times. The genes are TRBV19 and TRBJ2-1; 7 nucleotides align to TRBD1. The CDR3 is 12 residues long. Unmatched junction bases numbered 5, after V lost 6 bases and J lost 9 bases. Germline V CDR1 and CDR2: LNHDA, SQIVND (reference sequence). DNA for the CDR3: TGTGCCAGTAGCCCGCCAGGGGGTGAGCAGTTCTTC. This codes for CASSPPGGEQFF. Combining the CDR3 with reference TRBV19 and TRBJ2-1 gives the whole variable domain DGGITQSPKYLFRKEGQNVTLSCEQNLNHDAMYWYRQDPGQGLRLIYYSQIVNDFQKGDIAEGYSVSREKKESFPLTVTSAQKNPTAFYLCASSPPGGEQFFGPGTRLTVL.

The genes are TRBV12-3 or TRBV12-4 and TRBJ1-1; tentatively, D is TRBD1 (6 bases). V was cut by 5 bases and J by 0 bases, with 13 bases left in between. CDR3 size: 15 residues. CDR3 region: CASSAGGALNTEAFF. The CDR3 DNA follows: TGTGCCAGCAGTGCCGGGGGGGCGCTGAACACTGAAGCTTTCTTT.

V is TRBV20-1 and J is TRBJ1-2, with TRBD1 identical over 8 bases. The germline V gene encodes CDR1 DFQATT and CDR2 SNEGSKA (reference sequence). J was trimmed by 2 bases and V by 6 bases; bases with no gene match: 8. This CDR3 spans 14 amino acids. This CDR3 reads CSATRTGWNYGYTF. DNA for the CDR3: TGCAGTGCAACCCGGACAGGGTGGAACTATGGCTACACCTTC.

The DNA for the CDR3 is TGTGCCAGCAGCTTGGGGCAGGTGAACACTGAAGCTTTCTTT. Its translation: CASSLGQVNTEAFF. This chain joins TRBV5-4 and TRBJ1-1; no clear D. Germline CDR1 SGHNT, CDR2 YYREEE (reference sequence). The length of the CDR3 is 14 residues. The V end was cut by 0 bases, the J end by 0 bases, with 6 bases between.

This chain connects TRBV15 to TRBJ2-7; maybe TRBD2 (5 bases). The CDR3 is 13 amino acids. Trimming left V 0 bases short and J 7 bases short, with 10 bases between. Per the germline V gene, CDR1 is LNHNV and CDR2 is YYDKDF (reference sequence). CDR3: CATSRDLGGEQYF. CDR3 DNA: TGTGCCACCAGCAGAGATCTCGGAGGAGAGCAGTACTTC.

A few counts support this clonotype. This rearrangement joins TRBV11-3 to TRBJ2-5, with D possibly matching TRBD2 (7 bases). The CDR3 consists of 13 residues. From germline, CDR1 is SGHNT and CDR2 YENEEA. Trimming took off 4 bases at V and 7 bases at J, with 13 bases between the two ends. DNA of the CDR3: TGTGCCAGCAGCTGGGGGGGCACCTCGACCCAGTACTTC. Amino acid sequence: CASSWGGTSTQYF.

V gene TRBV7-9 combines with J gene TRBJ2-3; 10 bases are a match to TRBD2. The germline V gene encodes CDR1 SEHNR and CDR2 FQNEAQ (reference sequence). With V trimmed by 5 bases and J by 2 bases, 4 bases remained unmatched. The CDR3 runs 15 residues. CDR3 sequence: CASSPLAGDTDTQYF. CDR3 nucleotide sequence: TGTGCCAGCAGCCCCCTAGCGGGAGACACAGATACGCAGTATTTT.

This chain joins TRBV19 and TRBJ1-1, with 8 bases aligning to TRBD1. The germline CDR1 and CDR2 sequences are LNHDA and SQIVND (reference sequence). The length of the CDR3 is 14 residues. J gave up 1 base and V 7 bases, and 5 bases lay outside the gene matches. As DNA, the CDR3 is TGTGCCAGTACCGTAGGGACAGGGAACACTGAAGCTTTCTTT. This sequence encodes CASTVGTGNTEAFF.

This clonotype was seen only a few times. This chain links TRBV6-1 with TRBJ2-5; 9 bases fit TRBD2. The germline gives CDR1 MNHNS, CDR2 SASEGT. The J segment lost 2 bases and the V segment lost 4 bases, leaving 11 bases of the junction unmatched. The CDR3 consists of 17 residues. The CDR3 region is CASSALAGPNWQETQYF. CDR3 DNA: TGTGCCAGCAGTGCACTAGCGGGCCCCAACTGGCAAGAGACCCAGTACTTC.

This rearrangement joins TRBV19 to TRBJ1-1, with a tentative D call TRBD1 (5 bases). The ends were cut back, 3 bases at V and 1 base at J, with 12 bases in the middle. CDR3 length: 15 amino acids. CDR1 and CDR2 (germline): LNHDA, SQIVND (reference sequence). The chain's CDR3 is CASSMGQGTNTEAFF. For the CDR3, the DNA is TGTGCCAGTAGTATGGGCCAGGGAACGAACACTGAAGCTTTCTTT.

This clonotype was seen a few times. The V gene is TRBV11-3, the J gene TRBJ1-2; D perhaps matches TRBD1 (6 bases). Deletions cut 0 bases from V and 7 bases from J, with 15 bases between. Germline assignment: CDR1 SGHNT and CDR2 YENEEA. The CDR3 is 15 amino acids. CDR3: CASSLDPGGRFGYTF. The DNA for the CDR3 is TGTGCCAGCAGCTTAGATCCCGGGGGGCGCTTTGGCTACACCTTC. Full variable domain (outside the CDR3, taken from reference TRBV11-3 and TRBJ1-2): EAGVVQSPRYKIIEKKQPVAFWCNPISGHNTLYWYLQNLGQGPELLIRYENEEAVDDSQLPKDRFSAERLKGVDSTLKIQPAELGDSAVYLCASSLDPGGRFGYTFGSGTRLTVV.

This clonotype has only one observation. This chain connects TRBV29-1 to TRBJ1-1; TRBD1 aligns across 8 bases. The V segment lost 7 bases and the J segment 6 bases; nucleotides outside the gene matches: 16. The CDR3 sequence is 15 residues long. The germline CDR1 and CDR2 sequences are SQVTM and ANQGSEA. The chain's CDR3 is CSAATGDSLFPEAFF. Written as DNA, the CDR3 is TGCAGCGCCGCGACAGGGGACAGTCTATTCCCTGAAGCTTTCTTT.

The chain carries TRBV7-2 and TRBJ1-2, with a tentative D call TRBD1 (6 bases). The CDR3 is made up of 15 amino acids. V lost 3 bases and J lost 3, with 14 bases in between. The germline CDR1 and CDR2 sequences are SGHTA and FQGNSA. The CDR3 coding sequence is TGTGCCAGCAGCTTCCCACCCGGGGGCGACTATGGCTACACCTTC. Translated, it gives CASSFPPGGDYGYTF.

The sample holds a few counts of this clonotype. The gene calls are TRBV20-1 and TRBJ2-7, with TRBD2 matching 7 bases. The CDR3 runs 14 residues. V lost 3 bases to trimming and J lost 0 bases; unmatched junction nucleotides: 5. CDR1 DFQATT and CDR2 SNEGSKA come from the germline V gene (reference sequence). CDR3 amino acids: CSARSGTGSYEQYF. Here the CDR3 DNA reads TGCAGTGCTAGGAGCGGGACTGGCTCCTACGAGCAGTACTTC.

This CDR3 is CASSYLAERGTSTDTQYF. CDR3 nucleotides: TGTGCCAGCAGTTATTTGGCGGAGCGGGGAACTAGCACAGATACGCAGTATTTT. This rearrangement joins TRBV6-2 or TRBV6-3 to TRBJ2-3; 7 bases agree with TRBD2. Germline values: CDR1 MNHEY, CDR2 SVGEGT. The CDR3 has 18 amino acids. Trimming took 3 bases from V and 0 from J; bases not matched to a gene: 12.